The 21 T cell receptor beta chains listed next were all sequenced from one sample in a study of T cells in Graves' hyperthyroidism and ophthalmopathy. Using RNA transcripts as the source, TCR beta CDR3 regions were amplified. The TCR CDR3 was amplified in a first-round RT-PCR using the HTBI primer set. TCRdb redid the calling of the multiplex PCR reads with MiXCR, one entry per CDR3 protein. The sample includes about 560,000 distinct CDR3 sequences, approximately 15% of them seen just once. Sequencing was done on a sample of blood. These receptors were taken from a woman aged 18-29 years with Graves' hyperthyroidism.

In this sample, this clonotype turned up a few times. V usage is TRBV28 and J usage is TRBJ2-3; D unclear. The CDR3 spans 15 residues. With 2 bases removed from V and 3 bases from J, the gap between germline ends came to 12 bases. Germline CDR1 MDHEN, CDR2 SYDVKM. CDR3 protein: CASSLGSQGTDTQYF. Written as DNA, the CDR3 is TGTGCCAGCAGTTTAGGTTCCCAAGGAACAGATACGCAGTATTTT.

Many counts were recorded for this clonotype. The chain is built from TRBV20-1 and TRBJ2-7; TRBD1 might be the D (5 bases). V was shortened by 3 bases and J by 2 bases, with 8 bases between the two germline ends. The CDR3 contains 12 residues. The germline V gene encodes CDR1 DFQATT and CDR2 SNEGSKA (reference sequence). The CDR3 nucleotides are TGCAGTGCTAGCCCGGACACCTACGAGCAGTACTTC. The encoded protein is CSASPDTYEQYF.

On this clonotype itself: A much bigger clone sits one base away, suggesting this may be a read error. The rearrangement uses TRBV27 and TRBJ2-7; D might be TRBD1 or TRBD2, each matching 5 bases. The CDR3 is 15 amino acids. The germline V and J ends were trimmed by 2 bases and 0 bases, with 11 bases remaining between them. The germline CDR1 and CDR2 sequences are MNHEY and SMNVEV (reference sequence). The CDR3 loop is CASSLKQGVSYEQYF. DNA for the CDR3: TGTGCCAGCAGTTTAAAGCAGGGAGTCTCCTACGAGCAGTACTTC.

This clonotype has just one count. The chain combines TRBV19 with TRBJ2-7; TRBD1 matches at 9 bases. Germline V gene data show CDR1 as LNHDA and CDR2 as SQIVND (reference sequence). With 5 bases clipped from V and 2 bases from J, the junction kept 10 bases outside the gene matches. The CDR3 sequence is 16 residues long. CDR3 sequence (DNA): TGTGCCAGTAGTGTTACCCCCGGGACAGGGCCCTACGAGCAGTACTTC. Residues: CASSVTPGTGPYEQYF.

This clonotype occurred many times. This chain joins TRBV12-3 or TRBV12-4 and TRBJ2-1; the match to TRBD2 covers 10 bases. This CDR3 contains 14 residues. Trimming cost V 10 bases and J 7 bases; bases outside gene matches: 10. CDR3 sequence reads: CAITLAGPGNEQFF. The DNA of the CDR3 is TGTGCCATCACACTAGCGGGACCCGGGAATGAGCAGTTCTTC.

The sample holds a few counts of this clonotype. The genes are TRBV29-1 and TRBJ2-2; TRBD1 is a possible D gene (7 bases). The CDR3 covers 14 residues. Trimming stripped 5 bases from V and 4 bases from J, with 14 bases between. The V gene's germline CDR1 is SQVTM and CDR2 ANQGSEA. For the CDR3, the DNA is TGCAGCGTTCTCCAGGGGGGTTCCACCGGGGAGCTGTTTTTT. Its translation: CSVLQGGSTGELFF.

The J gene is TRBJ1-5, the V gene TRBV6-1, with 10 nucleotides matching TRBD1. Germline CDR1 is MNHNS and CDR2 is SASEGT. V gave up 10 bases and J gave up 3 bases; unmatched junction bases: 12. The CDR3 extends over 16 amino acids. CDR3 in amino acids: CATNPGQGLNNQPQHF. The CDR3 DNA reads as TGTGCCACCAATCCGGGACAGGGGCTCAACAATCAGCCCCAGCATTTT.

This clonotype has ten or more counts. The CDR3 loop is CASSLIPNTEAFF. Here the CDR3 DNA reads TGTGCCAGCAGTTTGATCCCCAACACTGAAGCTTTCTTT. This chain links TRBV12-3 or TRBV12-4 with TRBJ1-1; no definite D call. This CDR3 is built from 13 residues. Trimming took 3 bases from V and 2 from J, leaving 7 bases between them.

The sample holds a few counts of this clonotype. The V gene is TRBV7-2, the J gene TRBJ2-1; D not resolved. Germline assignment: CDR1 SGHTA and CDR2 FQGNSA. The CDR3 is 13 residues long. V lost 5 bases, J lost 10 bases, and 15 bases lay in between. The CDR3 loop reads CASSQRRKPEQFF. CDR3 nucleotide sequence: TGTGCCAGCAGCCAAAGACGGAAACCCGAGCAGTTCTTC. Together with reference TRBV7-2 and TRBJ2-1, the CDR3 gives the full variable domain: GAGVSQSPSNKVTEKGKDVELRCDPISGHTALYWYRQSLGQGLEFLIYFQGNSAPDKSGLPSDRFSAERTGGSVSTLTIQRTQQEDSAVYLCASSQRRKPEQFFGPGTRLTVL.

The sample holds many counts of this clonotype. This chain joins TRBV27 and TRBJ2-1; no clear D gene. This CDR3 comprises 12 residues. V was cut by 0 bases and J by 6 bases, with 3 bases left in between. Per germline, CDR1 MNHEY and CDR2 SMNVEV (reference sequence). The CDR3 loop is CASSLSLNEQFF. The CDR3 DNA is TGTGCCAGCAGTTTATCCCTCAATGAGCAGTTCTTC.

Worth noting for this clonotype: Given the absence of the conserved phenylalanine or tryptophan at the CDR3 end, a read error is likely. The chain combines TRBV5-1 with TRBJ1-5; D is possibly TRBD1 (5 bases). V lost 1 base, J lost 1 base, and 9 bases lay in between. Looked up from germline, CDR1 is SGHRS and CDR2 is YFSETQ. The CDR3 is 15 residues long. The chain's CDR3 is CASSLRGGSNQPQHL. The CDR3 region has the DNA TGCGCCAGCAGCTTGCGGGGGGGGAGCAATCAGCCCCAGCATCTT.

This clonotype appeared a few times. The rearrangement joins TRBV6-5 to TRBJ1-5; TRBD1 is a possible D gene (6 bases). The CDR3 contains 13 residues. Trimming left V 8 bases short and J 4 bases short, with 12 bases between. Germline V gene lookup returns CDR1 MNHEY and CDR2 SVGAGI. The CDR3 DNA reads TGTGCCAGCGGGGAGGGGGGGAATCAGCCCCAGCATTTT. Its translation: CASGEGGNQPQHF.

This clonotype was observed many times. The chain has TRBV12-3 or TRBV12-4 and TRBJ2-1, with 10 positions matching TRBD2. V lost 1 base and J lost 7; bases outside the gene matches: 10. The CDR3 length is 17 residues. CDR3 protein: CASSLGSGGPQGNEQFF. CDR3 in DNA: TGTGCCAGCAGTTTAGGTAGCGGGGGGCCCCAGGGGAATGAGCAGTTCTTC.

CDR3 in amino acids: CSARRGGGPGAQYF. Written as DNA, the CDR3 is TGCAGTGCACGAAGGGGGGGGGGGCCCGGGGCGCAGTATTTT. V is TRBV20-1 and J is TRBJ2-3; tentatively, D is TRBD2 (7 bases). The V end was cut by 6 bases, the J end by 10 bases, with 23 bases between. The CDR3 runs to 14 residues. CDR1 is DFQATT and CDR2 is SNEGSKA in the germline V gene (reference sequence).

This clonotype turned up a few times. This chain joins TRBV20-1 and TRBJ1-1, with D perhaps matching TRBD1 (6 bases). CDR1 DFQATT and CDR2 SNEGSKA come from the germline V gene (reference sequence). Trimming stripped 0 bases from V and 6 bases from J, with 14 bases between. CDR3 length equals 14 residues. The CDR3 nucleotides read TGCAGTGCTAGAGATGGGGGCGTGAGGTCTGAAGCTTTCTTT. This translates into CSARDGGVRSEAFF.

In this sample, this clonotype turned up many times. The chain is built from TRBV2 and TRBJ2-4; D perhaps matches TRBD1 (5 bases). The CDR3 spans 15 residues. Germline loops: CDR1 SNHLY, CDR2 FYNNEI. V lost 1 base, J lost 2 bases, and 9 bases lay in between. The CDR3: CASSEVDNSKNIQYF. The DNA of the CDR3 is TGTGCCAGCAGTGAAGTGGACAACTCCAAAAACATTCAGTACTTC.

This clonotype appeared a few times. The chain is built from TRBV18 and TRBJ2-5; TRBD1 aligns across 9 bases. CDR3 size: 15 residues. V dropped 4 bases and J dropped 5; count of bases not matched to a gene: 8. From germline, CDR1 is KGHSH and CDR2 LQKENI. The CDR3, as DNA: TGTGCCAGCTCACGCGGGACAGGGCGTAGTGAGACCCAGTACTTC. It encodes CASSRGTGRSETQYF.

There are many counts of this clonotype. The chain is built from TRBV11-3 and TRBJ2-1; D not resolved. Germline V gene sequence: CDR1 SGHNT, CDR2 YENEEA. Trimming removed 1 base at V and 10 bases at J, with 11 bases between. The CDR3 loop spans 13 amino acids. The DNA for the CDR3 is TGTGCCAGCAGCTTAGGTTTACGGTCGGAGCAGTTCTTC. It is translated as CASSLGLRSEQFF. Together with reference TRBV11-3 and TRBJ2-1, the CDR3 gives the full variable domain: EAGVVQSPRYKIIEKKQPVAFWCNPISGHNTLYWYLQNLGQGPELLIRYENEEAVDDSQLPKDRFSAERLKGVDSTLKIQPAELGDSAVYLCASSLGLRSEQFFGPGTRLTVL.

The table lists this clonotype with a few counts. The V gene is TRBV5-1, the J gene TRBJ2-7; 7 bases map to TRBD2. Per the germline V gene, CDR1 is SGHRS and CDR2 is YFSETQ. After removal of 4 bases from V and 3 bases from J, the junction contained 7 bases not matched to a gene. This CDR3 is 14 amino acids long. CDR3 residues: CASSRAGAGYEQYF. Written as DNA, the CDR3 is TGCGCCAGCAGCAGGGCGGGAGCCGGCTACGAGCAGTACTTC.

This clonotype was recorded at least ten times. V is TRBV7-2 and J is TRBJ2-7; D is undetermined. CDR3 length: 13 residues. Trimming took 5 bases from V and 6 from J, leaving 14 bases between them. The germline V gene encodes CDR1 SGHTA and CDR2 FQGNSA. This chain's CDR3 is CASSPPVSPEQYF. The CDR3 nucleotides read TGTGCCAGCAGCCCCCCAGTGAGCCCCGAGCAGTACTTC.

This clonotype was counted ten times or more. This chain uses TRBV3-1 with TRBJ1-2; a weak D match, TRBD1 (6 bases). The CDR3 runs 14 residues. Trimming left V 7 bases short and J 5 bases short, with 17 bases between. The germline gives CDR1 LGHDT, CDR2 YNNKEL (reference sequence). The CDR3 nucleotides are TGTGCCAGCACCAGGGGCAGTGAAATGTATGGCTACACCTTC. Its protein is CASTRGSEMYGYTF.